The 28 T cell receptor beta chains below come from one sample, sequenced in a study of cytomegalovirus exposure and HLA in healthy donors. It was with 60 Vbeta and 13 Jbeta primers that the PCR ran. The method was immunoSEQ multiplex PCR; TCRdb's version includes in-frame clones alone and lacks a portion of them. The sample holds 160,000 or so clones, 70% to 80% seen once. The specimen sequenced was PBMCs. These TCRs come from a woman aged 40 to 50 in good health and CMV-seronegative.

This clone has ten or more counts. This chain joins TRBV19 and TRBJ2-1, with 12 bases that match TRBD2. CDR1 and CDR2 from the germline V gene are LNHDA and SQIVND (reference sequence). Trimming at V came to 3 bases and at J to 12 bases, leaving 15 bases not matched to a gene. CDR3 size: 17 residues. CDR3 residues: CASSMVLAGGRKTGQFF. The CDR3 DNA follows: TGTGCCAGTAGTATGGTCCTAGCGGGGGGGAGAAAGACGGGGCAGTTCTTC.

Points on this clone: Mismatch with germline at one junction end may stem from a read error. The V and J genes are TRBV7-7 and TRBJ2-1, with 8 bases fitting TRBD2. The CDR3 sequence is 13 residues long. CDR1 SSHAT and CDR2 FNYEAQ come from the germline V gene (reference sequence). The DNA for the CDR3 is TGTGCTAGCAGCTTAGTAGCGGGAAATGAGCAGTTCTTC. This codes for CASSLVAGNEQFF. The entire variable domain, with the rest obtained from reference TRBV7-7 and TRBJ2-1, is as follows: GAGVSQSPRYKVTKRGQDVTLRCDPISSHATLYWYQQALGQGPEFLTYFNYEAQPDKSGLPSDRFSAERPEGSISTLTIQRTEQRDSAMYRCASSLVAGNEQFFGPGTRLTVL.

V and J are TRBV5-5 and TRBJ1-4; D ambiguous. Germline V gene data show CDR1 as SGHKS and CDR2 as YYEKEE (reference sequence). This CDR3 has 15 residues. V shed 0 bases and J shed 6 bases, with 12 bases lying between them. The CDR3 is CASSLGRNGYEKLFF. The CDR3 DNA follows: TGTGCCAGCAGCTTGGGACGGAACGGGTATGAAAAACTGTTTTTT.

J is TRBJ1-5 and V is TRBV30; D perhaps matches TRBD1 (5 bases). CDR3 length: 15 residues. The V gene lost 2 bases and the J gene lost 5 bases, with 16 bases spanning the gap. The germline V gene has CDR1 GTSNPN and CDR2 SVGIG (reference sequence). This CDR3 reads CAWSQSSGLDQPQHF. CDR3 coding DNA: TGTGCCTGGAGTCAGAGCTCAGGGCTCGATCAGCCCCAGCATTTT.

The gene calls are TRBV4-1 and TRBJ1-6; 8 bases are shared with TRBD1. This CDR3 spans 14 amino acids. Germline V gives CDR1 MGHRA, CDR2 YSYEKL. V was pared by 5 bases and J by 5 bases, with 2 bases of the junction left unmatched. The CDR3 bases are TGCGCCAGCAGCTTGGGACAGGATAATTCACCCCTCCACTTT. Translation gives CASSLGQDNSPLHF.

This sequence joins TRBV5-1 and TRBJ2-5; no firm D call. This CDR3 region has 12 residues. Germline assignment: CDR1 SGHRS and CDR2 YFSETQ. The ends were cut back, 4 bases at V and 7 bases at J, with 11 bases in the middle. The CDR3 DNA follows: TGCGCCAGCAGCCTCCGAGCTGGGACCCAGTACTTC. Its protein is CASSLRAGTQYF.

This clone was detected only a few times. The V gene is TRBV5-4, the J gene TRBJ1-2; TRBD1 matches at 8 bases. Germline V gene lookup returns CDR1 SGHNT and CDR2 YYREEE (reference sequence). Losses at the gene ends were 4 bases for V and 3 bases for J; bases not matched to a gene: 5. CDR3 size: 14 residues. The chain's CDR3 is CASSLLTGDYGYTF. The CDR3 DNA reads TGTGCCAGCAGCCTCCTGACAGGGGACTATGGCTACACCTTC. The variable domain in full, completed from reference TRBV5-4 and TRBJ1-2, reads ETGVTQSPTHLIKTRGQQVTLRCSSQSGHNTVSWYQQALGQGPQFIFQYYREEENGRGNFPPRFSGLQFPNYSSELNVNALELDDSALYLCASSLLTGDYGYTFGSGTRLTVV.

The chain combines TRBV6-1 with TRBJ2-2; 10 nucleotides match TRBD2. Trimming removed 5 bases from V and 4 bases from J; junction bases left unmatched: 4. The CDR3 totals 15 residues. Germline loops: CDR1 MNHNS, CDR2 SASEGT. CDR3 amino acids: CASSPSGSSTGELFF. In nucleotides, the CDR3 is TGTGCCAGCAGTCCTAGCGGGAGTAGCACCGGGGAGCTGTTTTTT.

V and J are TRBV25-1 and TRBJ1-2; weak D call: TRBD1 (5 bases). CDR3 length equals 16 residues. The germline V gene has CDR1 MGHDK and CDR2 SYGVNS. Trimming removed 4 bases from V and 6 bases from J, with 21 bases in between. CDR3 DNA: TGTGCCAGCAGTGCTATAGCCAGGGAATTGCAAGATGGCTACACCTTC. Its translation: CASSAIARELQDGYTF.

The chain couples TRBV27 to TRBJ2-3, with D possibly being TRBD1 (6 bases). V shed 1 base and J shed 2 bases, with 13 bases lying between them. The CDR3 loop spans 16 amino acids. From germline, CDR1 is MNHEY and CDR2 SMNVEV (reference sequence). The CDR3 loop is CASSLYGGLSTDTQYF. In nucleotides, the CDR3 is TGTGCCAGCAGTTTATATGGGGGCTTATCCACAGATACGCAGTATTTT.

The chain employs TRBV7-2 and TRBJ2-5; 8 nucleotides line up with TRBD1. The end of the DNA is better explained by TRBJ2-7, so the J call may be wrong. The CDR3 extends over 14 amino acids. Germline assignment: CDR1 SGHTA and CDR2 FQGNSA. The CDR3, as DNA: TGTGCCAGCAGCCCCTGGACAGGGTCTTCCGAGCAGTACTTC. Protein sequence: CASSPWTGSSEQYF.

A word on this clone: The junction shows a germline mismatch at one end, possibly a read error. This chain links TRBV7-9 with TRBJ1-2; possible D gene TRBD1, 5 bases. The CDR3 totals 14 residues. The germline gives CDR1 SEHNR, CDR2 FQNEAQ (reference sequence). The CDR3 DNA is TGTTCCAGCAGCTTAGCTATAGGGGAGGGTGGCTACACCTTC. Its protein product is CSSSLAIGEGGYTF.

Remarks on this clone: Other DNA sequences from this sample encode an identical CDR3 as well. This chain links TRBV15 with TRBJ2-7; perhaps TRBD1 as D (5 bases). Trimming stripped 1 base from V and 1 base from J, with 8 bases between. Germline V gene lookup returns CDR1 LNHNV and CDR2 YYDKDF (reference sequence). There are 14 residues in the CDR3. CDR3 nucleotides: TGTGCCACCAGCAGAGTCGACAGTTCCTACGAGCAGTACTTC. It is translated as CATSRVDSSYEQYF.

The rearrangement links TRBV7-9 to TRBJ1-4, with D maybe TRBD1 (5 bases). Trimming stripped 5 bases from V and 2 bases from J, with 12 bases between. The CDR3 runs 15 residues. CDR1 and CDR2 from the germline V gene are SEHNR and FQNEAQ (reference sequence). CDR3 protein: CASSPRGETNEKLFF. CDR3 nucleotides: TGTGCCAGCAGCCCCCGGGGGGAGACTAATGAAAAACTGTTTTTT.

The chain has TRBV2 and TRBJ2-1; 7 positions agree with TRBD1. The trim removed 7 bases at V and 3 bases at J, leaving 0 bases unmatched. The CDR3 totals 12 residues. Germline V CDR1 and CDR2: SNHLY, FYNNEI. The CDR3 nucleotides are TGTGCCAGCAACAGGGGCTACAATGAGCAGTTCTTC. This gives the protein CASNRGYNEQFF.

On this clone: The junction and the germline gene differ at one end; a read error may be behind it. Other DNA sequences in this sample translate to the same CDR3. The DNA of the CDR3 is TGTGCTAGCAGCCCAGCGGCCGGGTTAAACACTGAAGCTTTCTTT. It yields the protein CASSPAAGLNTEAFF. The chain combines TRBV5-6 with TRBJ1-1, with unresolved D. The CDR3 is 15 residues long. Germline lookup yields CDR1 SGHDT and CDR2 YYEEEE.

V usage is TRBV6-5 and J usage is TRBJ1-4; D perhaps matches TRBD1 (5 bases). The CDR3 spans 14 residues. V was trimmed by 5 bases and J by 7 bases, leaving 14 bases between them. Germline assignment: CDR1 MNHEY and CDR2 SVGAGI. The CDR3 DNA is TGTGCCAGCAGTGAAGTTGGGGGGAGTGAAAAACTGTTTTTT. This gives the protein CASSEVGGSEKLFF.

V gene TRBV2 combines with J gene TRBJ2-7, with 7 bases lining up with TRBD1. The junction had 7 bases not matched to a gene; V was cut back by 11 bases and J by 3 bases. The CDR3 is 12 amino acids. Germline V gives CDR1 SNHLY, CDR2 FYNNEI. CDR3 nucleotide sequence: TGTGCCCAGACGGGACAGCTCTACGAGCAGTACTTC. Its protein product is CAQTGQLYEQYF.

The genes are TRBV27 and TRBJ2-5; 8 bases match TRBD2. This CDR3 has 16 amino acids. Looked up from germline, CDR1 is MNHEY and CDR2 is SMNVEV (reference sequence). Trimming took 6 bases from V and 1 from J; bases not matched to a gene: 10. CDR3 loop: CASRGRLAIGQETQYF. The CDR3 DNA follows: TGTGCCAGCAGGGGTCGACTAGCGATCGGCCAAGAGACCCAGTACTTC.

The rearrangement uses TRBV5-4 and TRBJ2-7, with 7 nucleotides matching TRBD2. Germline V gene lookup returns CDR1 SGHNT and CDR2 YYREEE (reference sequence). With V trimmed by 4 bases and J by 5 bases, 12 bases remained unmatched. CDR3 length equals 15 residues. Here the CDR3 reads CASSRGLGYDNEQYF. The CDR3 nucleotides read TGTGCCAGCAGCCGCGGACTAGGGTACGACAACGAGCAGTACTTC.

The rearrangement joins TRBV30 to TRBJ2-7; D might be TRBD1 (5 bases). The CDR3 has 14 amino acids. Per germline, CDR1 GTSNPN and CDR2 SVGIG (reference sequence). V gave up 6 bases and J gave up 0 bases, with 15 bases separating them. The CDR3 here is CACLDQGSSYEQYF. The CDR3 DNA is TGTGCCTGTCTCGATCAGGGCAGCTCCTACGAGCAGTACTTC.

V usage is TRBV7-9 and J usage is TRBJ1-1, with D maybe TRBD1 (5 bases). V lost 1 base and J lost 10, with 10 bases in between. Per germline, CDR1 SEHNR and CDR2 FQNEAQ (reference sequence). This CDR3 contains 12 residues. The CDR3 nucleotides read TGTGCCAGCAGCTTAGAGACAGTCCTAGCTTTCTTT. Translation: CASSLETVLAFF.

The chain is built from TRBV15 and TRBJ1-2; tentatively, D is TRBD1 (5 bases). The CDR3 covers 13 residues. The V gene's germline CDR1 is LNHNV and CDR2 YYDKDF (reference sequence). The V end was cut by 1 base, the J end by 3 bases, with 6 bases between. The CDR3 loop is CATSRAQDYGYTF. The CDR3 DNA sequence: TGTGCCACCAGCAGAGCACAGGACTATGGCTACACCTTC.

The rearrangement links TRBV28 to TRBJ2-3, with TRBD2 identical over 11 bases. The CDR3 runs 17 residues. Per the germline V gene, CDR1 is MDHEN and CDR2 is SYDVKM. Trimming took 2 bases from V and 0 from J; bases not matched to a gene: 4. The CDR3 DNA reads TGTGCCAGCAGTTTAAGGACTAGCGGGCGAAGCACAGATACGCAGTATTTT. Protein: CASSLRTSGRSTDTQYF.

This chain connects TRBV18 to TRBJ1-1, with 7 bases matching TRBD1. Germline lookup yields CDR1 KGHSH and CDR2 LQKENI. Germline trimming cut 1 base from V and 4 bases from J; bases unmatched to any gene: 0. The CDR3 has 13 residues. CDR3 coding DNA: TGTGCCAGCTCACCACAGGGGGCCACTGAAGCTTTCTTT. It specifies CASSPQGATEAFF.

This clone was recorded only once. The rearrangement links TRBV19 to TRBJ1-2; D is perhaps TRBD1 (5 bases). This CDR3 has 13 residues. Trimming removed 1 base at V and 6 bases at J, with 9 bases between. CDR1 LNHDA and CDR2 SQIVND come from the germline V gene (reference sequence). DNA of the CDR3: TGTGCCAGTAGTATAGTATCCAGGGATGGCTACACCTTC. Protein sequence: CASSIVSRDGYTF.

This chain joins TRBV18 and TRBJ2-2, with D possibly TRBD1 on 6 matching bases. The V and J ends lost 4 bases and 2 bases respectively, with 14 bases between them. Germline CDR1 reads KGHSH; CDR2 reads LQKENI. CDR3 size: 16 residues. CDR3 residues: CASSQPGAGNTGELFF. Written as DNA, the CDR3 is TGTGCCAGCTCACAACCAGGGGCCGGCAACACCGGGGAGCTGTTTTTT.

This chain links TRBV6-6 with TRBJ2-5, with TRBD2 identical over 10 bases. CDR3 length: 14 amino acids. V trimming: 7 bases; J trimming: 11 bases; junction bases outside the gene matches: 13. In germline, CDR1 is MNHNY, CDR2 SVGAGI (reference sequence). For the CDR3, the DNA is TGTGCCAGCACCGCAGGGACTAGCGCACCGACACAGTACTTC. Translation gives CASTAGTSAPTQYF.